A selection of T cell receptor beta chains follows, all from one sample in a study of molecular identifiers for immune sequencing clone quantification. TCRdb re-called the PCR reads through MiXCR, storing one row per CDR3 protein. The sample includes some 9,800 distinct CDR3 sequences, roughly a sixth of them seen just once. The specimen was naive CD8+ T cells from blood, with Jurkat cell RNA spiked in. Receptors were obtained from a human donor in good health. Some libraries in this study had Jurkat cell RNA spiked in. Both conserved end residues are part of each CDR3. The order of the fields is J gene, clone size, V gene, D gene, CDR3 protein, CDR3 DNA. D genes are given only for firm matches. The size field is filled for only some rows; it gives once, few, many or a size class.

J: TRBJ2-5; size: once; V: TRBV12-3/TRBV12-4; D: -; CDR3: CAGSPSRETQYF; DNA: TGTGCCGGCAGCCCCTCCAGGGAGACCCAGTACTTC
J: TRBJ2-7; size: medium-sized; V: TRBV4-1; D: -; CDR3: CASSQENSYEQYF; DNA: TGCGCCAGCAGCCAAGAAAACAGCTACGAGCAGTACTTC
J: TRBJ1-6; size: few; V: TRBV27; D: -; CDR3: CASSQILVASPLHF; DNA: TGTGCCAGCAGCCAGATATTAGTAGCCTCACCCCTCCACTTT
J: TRBJ2-3; size: medium-sized; V: TRBV20-1; D: TRBD2; CDR3: CSARDPLAGEGTQYF; DNA: TGCAGTGCTAGAGATCCACTAGCGGGAGAGGGTACGCAGTATTTT
J: TRBJ2-7; size: many; V: TRBV24-1; D: TRBD1; CDR3: CATSDSYRGTHEQYF; DNA: TGTGCCACCAGTGATTCCTACAGGGGAACCCACGAGCAGTACTTC
J: TRBJ2-5; size: many; V: TRBV13; D: -; CDR3: CASSYLRGGGRQETQYF; DNA: TGTGCCAGCAGCTACCTTCGCGGGGGCGGAAGGCAAGAGACCCAGTACTTC
J: TRBJ2-7; size: few; V: TRBV5-1; D: -; CDR3: CASSLGDEQYF; DNA: TGCGCCAGCAGCCTCGGGGACGAGCAGTACTTC
J: TRBJ2-5; size: -; V: TRBV12-3/TRBV12-4; D: TRBD2; CDR3: CASRGTTRETQYF; DNA: TGTGCCAGCAGGGGGACTACCCGAGAGACCCAGTACTTC
J: TRBJ2-3; size: medium-sized; V: TRBV20-1; D: -; CDR3: CSARDLYAGTSTDTQYF; DNA: TGCAGTGCTAGAGATCTATACGCGGGAACTAGCACAGATACGCAGTATTTT
J: TRBJ2-1; size: medium-sized; V: TRBV30; D: TRBD2; CDR3: CAWRPGTSGTYNEQFF; DNA: TGTGCCTGGAGGCCTGGGACTAGCGGGACATACAATGAGCAGTTCTTC
J: TRBJ2-5; size: -; V: TRBV12-3/TRBV12-4; D: TRBD2; CDR3: CAGSLVLAGGETQYF; DNA: TGTGCCGGCAGTTTAGTACTAGCGGGAGGAGAGACCCAGTACTTC
J: TRBJ2-7; size: many; V: TRBV9; D: TRBD1; CDR3: CASSVGQGTYEQYF; DNA: TGTGCCAGCAGCGTAGGACAGGGTACCTACGAGCAGTACTTC
J: TRBJ2-2; size: -; V: TRBV3-1; D: TRBD2; CDR3: CASSQVSGTNIGELFF; DNA: TGTGCCAGCAGCCAAGTTAGCGGGACGAACATCGGGGAGCTGTTTTTT
J: TRBJ2-7; size: medium-sized; V: TRBV4-3; D: -; CDR3: CASSPDSSYEQYF; DNA: TGCGCCAGCAGCCCGGACAGCTCCTACGAGCAGTACTTC
J: TRBJ2-1; size: medium-sized; V: TRBV9; D: TRBD1; CDR3: CASSWGQGASYNEQFF; DNA: TGTGCCAGCAGCTGGGGACAGGGGGCTTCCTACAATGAGCAGTTCTTC
J: TRBJ2-7; size: many; V: TRBV13; D: -; CDR3: CASSLGEGYEQYF; DNA: TGTGCCAGCAGCTTAGGTGAAGGCTACGAGCAGTACTTC
J: TRBJ1-1; size: few; V: TRBV28; D: -; CDR3: CASSMRGEFTEAFF; DNA: TGTGCCAGCAGTATGAGGGGAGAATTCACTGAAGCTTTCTTT
J: TRBJ1-1; size: medium-sized; V: TRBV7-9; D: -; CDR3: CASSFPDKGLAEAFF; DNA: TGTGCCAGCAGCTTCCCGGACAAAGGGTTGGCTGAAGCTTTCTTT
J: TRBJ2-3; size: -; V: TRBV11-1; D: TRBD2; CDR3: CASSSYPRLAESTDTQYF; DNA: TGTGCCAGCAGCTCCTACCCCCGACTAGCGGAGAGCACAGATACGCAGTATTTT
J: TRBJ2-7; size: -; V: TRBV29-1; D: -; CDR3: CSVLGARASYEQYF; DNA: TGCAGCGTCCTGGGGGCACGCGCCTCCTACGAGCAGTACTTC
J: TRBJ2-1; size: many; V: TRBV7-8; D: -; CDR3: CASSLEADGGFF; DNA: TGTGCCAGCAGCTTAGAAGCGGATGGGGGGTTCTTC
J: TRBJ2-1; size: many; V: TRBV6-5; D: TRBD2; CDR3: CASKRDTGTRTNEQFF; DNA: TGTGCCAGCAAACGGGACACCGGGACTAGAACGAATGAGCAGTTCTTC
J: TRBJ2-3; size: medium-sized; V: TRBV7-9; D: -; CDR3: CASSLTSGPPTDTQYF; DNA: TGTGCCAGCAGCTTAACGTCGGGGCCCCCCACAGATACGCAGTATTTT
J: TRBJ2-7; size: medium-sized; V: TRBV19; D: TRBD2; CDR3: CASSSGLADYEQYF; DNA: TGTGCCAGTAGTTCGGGACTAGCGGACTACGAGCAGTACTTC
J: TRBJ2-7; size: medium-sized; V: TRBV20-1; D: TRBD1; CDR3: CSARIMTGGTYEQYF; DNA: TGCAGTGCTAGAATCATGACAGGGGGCACCTACGAGCAGTACTTC
J: TRBJ1-1; size: medium-sized; V: TRBV20-1; D: -; CDR3: CSADLGAPEAFF; DNA: TGCAGTGCCGACTTGGGGGCCCCTGAAGCTTTCTTT
J: TRBJ1-4; size: medium-sized; V: TRBV27; D: TRBD1; CDR3: CASRSTTGVGEKLFF; DNA: TGTGCCAGCAGGAGTACGACAGGGGTTGGTGAAAAACTGTTTTTT
J: TRBJ2-7; size: many; V: TRBV5-4; D: TRBD2; CDR3: CASSPGLALYEQYF; DNA: TGTGCCAGCAGCCCGGGACTAGCTCTTTACGAGCAGTACTTC
J: TRBJ1-1; size: many; V: TRBV11-3; D: -; CDR3: CASSLTTNLNTEAFF; DNA: TGTGCCAGCAGCCTGACGACTAATCTGAACACTGAAGCTTTCTTT
J: TRBJ2-7; size: many; V: TRBV7-3; D: -; CDR3: CASSSTGGDEQYF; DNA: TGTGCCAGCAGCTCTACCGGAGGGGACGAGCAGTACTTC
J: TRBJ2-4; size: medium-sized; V: TRBV11-3; D: -; CDR3: CASSPGTGLAKNIQYF; DNA: TGTGCCAGCAGCCCCGGCACAGGGTTAGCCAAAAACATTCAGTACTTC
J: TRBJ2-2; size: few; V: TRBV5-1; D: TRBD2; CDR3: CASSLALAGAPGELFF; DNA: TGCGCCAGCAGCTTGGCACTAGCGGGAGCCCCCGGGGAGCTGTTTTTT
J: TRBJ2-1; size: medium-sized; V: TRBV24-1; D: TRBD2; CDR3: CATSDLPSGNYNEQFF; DNA: TGTGCCACCAGTGATTTGCCTAGCGGGAACTACAATGAGCAGTTCTTC
J: TRBJ2-7; size: many; V: TRBV7-9; D: -; CDR3: CASSSSGSSYEQYF; DNA: TGTGCCAGCAGCTCGTCGGGCTCTAGCTACGAGCAGTACTTC
J: TRBJ2-1; size: medium-sized; V: TRBV30; D: TRBD2; CDR3: CAWGLGAGGPSEQFF; DNA: TGTGCCTGGGGGCTGGGAGCGGGAGGGCCGAGTGAGCAGTTCTTC
J: TRBJ1-4; size: many; V: TRBV11-2; D: TRBD1; CDR3: CASSSLGQGNEKLFF; DNA: TGTGCCAGCAGCTCCCTGGGACAGGGGAATGAAAAACTGTTTTTT
J: TRBJ2-7; size: many; V: TRBV4-3; D: TRBD2; CDR3: CASSQEPGPAGVYEQYF; DNA: TGCGCCAGCAGCCAAGAACCCGGGCCAGCGGGAGTCTACGAGCAGTACTTC
J: TRBJ2-5; size: once; V: TRBV3-1; D: -; CDR3: CASSLRHLQETQYF; DNA: TGTGCCAGCAGCCTTCGACACCTCCAAGAGACCCAGTACTTC